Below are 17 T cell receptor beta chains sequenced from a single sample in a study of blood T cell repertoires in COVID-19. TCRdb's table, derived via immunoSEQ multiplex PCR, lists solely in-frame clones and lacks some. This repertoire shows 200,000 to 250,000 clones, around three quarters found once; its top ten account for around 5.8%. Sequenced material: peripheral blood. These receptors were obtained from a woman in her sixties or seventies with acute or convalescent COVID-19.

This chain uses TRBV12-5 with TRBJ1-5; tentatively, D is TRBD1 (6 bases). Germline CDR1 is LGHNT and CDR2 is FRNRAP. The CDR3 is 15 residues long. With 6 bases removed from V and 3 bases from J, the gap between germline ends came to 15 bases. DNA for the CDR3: TGTGCTAGTGGGACCTCCAGGGGAAACAATCAGCCCCAGCATTTT. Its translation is CASGTSRGNNQPQHF.

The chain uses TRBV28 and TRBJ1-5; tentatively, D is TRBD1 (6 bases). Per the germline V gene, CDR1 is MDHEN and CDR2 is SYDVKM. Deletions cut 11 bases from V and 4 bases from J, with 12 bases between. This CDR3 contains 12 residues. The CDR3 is CAAKGENQPQHF. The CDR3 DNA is TGTGCCGCAAAGGGGGAAAATCAGCCCCAGCATTTT.

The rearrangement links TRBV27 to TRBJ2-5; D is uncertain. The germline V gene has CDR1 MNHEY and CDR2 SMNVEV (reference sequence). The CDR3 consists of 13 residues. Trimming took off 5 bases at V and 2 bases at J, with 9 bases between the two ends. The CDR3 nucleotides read TGTGCCAGCAGTGGGCAGGCACAAGAGACCCAGTACTTC. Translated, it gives CASSGQAQETQYF.

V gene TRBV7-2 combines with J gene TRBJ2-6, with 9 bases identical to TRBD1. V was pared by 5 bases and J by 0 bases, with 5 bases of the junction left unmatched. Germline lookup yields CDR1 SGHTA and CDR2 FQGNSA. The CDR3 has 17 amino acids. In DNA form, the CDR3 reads TGTGCCAGCAGCGGGACAGGGACTAACTCTGGGGCCAACGTCCTGACTTTC. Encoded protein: CASSGTGTNSGANVLTF.

CDR3 sequence: CASKALAGGSSYNEQFF. The CDR3 DNA reads as TGTGCCAGCAAGGCACTAGCGGGAGGGAGCTCCTACAATGAGCAGTTCTTC. The chain couples TRBV2 to TRBJ2-1, with TRBD2 identical over 13 bases. V was clipped by 7 bases and J by 0 bases; unmatched bases: 6. CDR3 length equals 17 residues. The germline gives CDR1 SNHLY, CDR2 FYNNEI.

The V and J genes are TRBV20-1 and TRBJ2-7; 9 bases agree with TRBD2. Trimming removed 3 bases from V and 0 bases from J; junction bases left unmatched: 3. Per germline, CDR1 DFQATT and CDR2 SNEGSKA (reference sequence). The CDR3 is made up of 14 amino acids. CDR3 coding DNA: TGCAGTGCTAGTTTAGCGGGAGCCTCCTACGAGCAGTACTTC. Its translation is CSASLAGASYEQYF.

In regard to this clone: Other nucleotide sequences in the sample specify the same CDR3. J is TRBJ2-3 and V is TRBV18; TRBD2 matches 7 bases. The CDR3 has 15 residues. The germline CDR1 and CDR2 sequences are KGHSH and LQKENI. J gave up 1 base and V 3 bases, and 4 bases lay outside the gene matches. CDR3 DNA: TGTGCCAGCTCACCCCTGGGAGGGGGCACAGATACGCAGTATTTT. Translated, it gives CASSPLGGGTDTQYF.

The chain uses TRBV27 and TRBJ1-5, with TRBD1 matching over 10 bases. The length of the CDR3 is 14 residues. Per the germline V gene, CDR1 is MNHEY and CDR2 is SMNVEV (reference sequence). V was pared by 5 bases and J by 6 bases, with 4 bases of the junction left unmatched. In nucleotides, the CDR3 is TGTGCCAGCAGTCGGACAGGGGGGAGTCAGCCCCAGCATTTT. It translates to CASSRTGGSQPQHF.

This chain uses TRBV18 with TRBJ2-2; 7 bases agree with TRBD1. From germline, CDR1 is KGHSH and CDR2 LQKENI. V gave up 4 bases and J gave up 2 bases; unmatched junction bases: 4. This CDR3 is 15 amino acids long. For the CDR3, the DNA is TGTGCCAGCTCACAGGACAGGACCAACACCGGGGAGCTGTTTTTT. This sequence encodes CASSQDRTNTGELFF.

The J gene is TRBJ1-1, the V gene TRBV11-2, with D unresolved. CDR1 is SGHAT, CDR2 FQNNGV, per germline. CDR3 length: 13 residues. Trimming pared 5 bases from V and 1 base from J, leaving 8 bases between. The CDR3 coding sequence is TGTGCCAGCAGCCGGCGGAGGAACACTGAAGCTTTCTTT. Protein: CASSRRRNTEAFF.

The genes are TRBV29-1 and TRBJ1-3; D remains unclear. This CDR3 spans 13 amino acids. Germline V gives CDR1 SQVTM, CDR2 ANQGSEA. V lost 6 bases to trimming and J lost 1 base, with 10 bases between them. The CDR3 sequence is CSVNTPSGNTIYF. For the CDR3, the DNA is TGCAGCGTGAACACACCGTCTGGAAACACCATATATTTT.

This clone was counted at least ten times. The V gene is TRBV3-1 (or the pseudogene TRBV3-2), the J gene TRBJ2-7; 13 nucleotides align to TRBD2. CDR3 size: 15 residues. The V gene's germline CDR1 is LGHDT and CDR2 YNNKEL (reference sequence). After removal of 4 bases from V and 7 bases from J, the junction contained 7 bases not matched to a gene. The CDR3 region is CASSRGTSGTGEQYF. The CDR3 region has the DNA TGTGCCAGCAGCCGCGGGACTAGCGGGACGGGGGAGCAGTACTTC.

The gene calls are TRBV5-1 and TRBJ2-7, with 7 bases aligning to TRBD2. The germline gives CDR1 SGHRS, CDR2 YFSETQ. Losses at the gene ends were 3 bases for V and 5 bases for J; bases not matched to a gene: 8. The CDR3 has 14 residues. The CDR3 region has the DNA TGCGCCAGCAGCTCGACTAGCCTCGGCGACGAGCAGTACTTC. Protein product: CASSSTSLGDEQYF.

The CDR3 DNA follows: TGCAGCGTGGTCGGGACAGGGGGCTCCACAGATACGCAGTATTTT. Amino acids: CSVVGTGGSTDTQYF. The V gene is TRBV29-1, the J gene TRBJ2-3, with 12 bases fitting TRBD1. Germline CDR1 is SQVTM and CDR2 is ANQGSEA. The CDR3 runs 15 residues. V lost 6 bases and J lost 2; bases outside the gene matches: 6.

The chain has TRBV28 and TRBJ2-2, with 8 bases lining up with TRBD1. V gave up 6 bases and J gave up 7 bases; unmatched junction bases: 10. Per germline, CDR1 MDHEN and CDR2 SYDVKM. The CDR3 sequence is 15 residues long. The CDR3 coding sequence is TGTGCCAGCAGCCCTCTGGGCAGGGGGCTCGGGGAGCTGTTTTTT. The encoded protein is CASSPLGRGLGELFF. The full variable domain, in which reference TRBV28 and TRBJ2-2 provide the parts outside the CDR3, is DVKVTQSSRYLVKRTGEKVFLECVQDMDHENMFWYRQDPGLGLRLIYFSYDVKMKEKGDIPEGYSVSREKKERFSLILESASTNQTSMYLCASSPLGRGLGELFFGEGSRLTVL.

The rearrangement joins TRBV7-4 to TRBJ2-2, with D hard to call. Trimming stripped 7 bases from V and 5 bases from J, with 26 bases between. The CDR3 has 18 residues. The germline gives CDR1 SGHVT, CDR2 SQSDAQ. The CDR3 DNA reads TGTGCCAGCAACAGACGGCTTCGGCTACCCACCGGAACCGGGGAGCTGTTTTTT. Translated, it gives CASNRRLRLPTGTGELFF.

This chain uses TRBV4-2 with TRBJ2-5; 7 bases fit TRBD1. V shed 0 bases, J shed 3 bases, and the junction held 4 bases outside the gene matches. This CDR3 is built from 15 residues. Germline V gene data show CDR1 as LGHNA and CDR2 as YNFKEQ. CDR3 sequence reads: CASSQDGTEKETQYF. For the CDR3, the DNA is TGTGCCAGCAGCCAAGATGGGACAGAGAAAGAGACCCAGTACTTC.